The present TCR beta chain was sequenced within a study of early T cells in non-severe SARS-CoV-2 infection. Looking at the study overall: Chains from this unsorted whole-blood bulk RNA could not be paired.

This clonotype appeared many times. Its target is unknown. Trimming took off 7 bases at V and 1 base at J, with 8 bases between the two ends. Germline V gene data show CDR1 as MNHNS and CDR2 as SASEGT. The CDR3 is 12 amino acids. cDNA molecules, individually, were tagged with unique molecular identifiers. TCRdb itself ran the 5' RACE reads through MiXCR, one entry per CDR3 protein. The table lists more than 25,000 distinct CDR3 sequences, under 5.5% of them singletons. Study-wide results and limits: Anti-spike CD8 responses were favored in VDJdb matching, and private and CD4 specificities were missed.

This rearrangement joins TRBV6-1 to TRBJ2-7; possible D gene TRBD1, 5 bases. The receptor comes from an adult who was a healthcare worker with PCR-confirmed SARS-CoV-2 infection or an uninfected control (not recorded which). This specimen consisted of whole blood, obtained at baseline. The DNA for the CDR3 is TGTGCCAGCACTTGGACATCCTACGAGCAGTACTTC. It translates to CASTWTSYEQYF.